The rows below give T cell receptor beta chains drawn from one sample of a study of shared T cell receptors in the human thymus. Sequencing used immunoSEQ multiplex PCR; TCRdb keeps in-frame clones, though not all of them. The sample gives 600,000 to 900,000 clones, approximately 83% of which show up once; roughly 0.01% is in the top ten. These data also formed part of another study, on human thymus T cells.

The sample consisted of thymocytes. Every receptor here comes from a girl under three years old with a congenital heart defect. The CDR3 runs from the conserved cysteine through the conserved F or W. Fields, in order: J gene, V gene, clone size, CDR3 protein. Only some rows state a clone size, as once, few, many or a class for expanded clones.

J: TRBJ1-1
V: TRBV29-1
size: .
CDR3: CSVEATTGGDTEAFF

J: TRBJ1-1
V: TRBV5-8
size: .
CDR3: CASSPQGMNTEAFF

J: TRBJ2-5
V: TRBV6-1
size: .
CDR3: CASSDRGAGERATQETQYF

J: TRBJ1-6
V: TRBV6-6
size: few
CDR3: CASAVRGYSSPLHF

J: TRBJ2-2
V: TRBV7-8
size: once
CDR3: CASLLRGAGELFF

J: TRBJ1-6
V: TRBV5-1
size: .
CDR3: CASSLEGREGSPLHF

J: TRBJ1-3
V: TRBV11-2
size: .
CDR3: CASSLAGRPGNTIYF

J: TRBJ2-1
V: TRBV5-1
size: once
CDR3: CASSWGLADYNEQFF

J: TRBJ2-3
V: TRBV15
size: .
CDR3: CVTSRGGGRVTDTQYF

J: TRBJ2-5
V: TRBV4-1
size: .
CDR3: CASSYTFRDFQQDVGQETQYF

J: TRBJ2-7
V: TRBV29-1
size: .
CDR3: CSVEDRPHRRGQSYEQYF

J: TRBJ2-7
V: TRBV27
size: .
CDR3: CASSLRERDYEQYF

J: TRBJ2-7
V: TRBV5-4
size: once
CDR3: CASSLIPGGDNFVGSYEQYF

J: TRBJ2-5
V: TRBV7-7
size: .
CDR3: CAIEKDGHQYF

J: TRBJ2-7
V: TRBV6-6
size: once
CDR3: CASSYHQGASGDGYF

J: TRBJ1-1
V: TRBV10-3
size: .
CDR3: CAISEVGGDRAKNTEAFF

J: TRBJ1-3
V: TRBV23-1
size: .
CDR3: CASSQSVDSPGNTIYF

J: TRBJ2-1
V: TRBV2
size: .
CDR3: CASSIGGGAYNGQFF

J: TRBJ1-5
V: TRBV14
size: .
CDR3: CASSRGFGPQHF

J: TRBJ1-4
V: TRBV14
size: .
CDR3: CASSQEKGESREKLFF

J: TRBJ1-1
V: TRBV18
size: .
CDR3: CASSPSSGHPNTEAFF

J: TRBJ2-2
V: TRBV9
size: .
CDR3: CASSVAVSTNTGELFF

J: TRBJ2-7
V: TRBV2
size: once
CDR3: CASRPLSGTRSYEQYF

J: TRBJ1-1
V: TRBV19
size: .
CDR3: CASSIDRGAEAFF

J: TRBJ1-5
V: TRBV6-1
size: .
CDR3: CASSALSGKNQPQHF

J: TRBJ1-2
V: TRBV13
size: few
CDR3: CASSLDGDRPPNYGYTF

J: TRBJ2-7
V: TRBV5-6
size: once
CDR3: CASSPPTRSGYSYEQYF

J: TRBJ2-7
V: TRBV19
size: .
CDR3: CASSMFVDSYEQYF

J: TRBJ2-3
V: TRBV27
size: .
CDR3: CASITSGGGGTDTQYF

J: TRBJ2-3
V: TRBV11-2
size: .
CDR3: CASSLSTSGGSSTDTQYF

J: TRBJ2-7
V: TRBV7-4
size: .
CDR3: CASSPTSGFSSSYEQYF